Below, 17 T cell receptor beta chains from the same sample are listed, as sequenced in a study of prognosis after radiotherapy for stage I lung cancer. Two-round multiplex PCR, the amplification method, yielded TCR beta CDR3 from genomic DNA. Individual primers that were specific to each TRBV and TRBJ gene served in first-round PCR. Using its own MiXCR run on the multiplex PCR reads, TCRdb lists one record per CDR3 protein. The data hold roughly 27,000 distinct CDR3 sequences, with about 43% observed a single time. The input for sequencing was PBMCs, taken before or after stereotactic body radiation therapy (not recorded which). The receptors shown here come from a donor over 45 with non-small cell lung cancer.

In its sample, this clonotype was seen many times. The chain couples TRBV4-1 to TRBJ2-1, with D unresolved. The germline gives CDR1 MGHRA, CDR2 YSYEKL. V lost 1 base and J lost 7, with 2 bases in between. The CDR3 sequence is 11 residues long. CDR3 nucleotides: TGCGCCAGCAGCCAAGTTAATGAGCAGTTCTTC. Translated, it gives CASSQVNEQFF.

This clonotype was observed at least ten times. In nucleotides, the CDR3 is TGCAGTGCCCCGCTCCCTCGACAGGTGATTTCCTACGAGCAGTACTTC. This translates into CSAPLPRQVISYEQYF. The chain carries TRBV20-1 and TRBJ2-7; TRBD1 is a possible D gene (6 bases). The CDR3 totals 16 residues. Trimming shortened V by 6 bases and J by 1 base, and 22 bases separated the two germline ends. Looked up from germline, CDR1 is DFQATT and CDR2 is SNEGSKA (reference sequence).

This clonotype was counted at least ten times. The chain carries TRBV7-3 and TRBJ2-3; a weak D match, TRBD2 (6 bases). There are 15 residues in the CDR3. Per germline, CDR1 SGHTA and CDR2 FQGTGA. Between the trimmed V and J ends, which lost 4 bases and 3 bases, there was a span of 14 bases. The CDR3, as DNA: TGTGCCAGCAGCTCTAGCGTTTTAAGGACAGATACGCAGTATTTT. Its translation is CASSSSVLRTDTQYF.

In regard to this clonotype: As the CDR3 is not closed by the conserved phenylalanine or tryptophan, this likely results from a read error. V and J are TRBV20-1 and TRBJ2-1; 9 bases align to TRBD2. The CDR3 is made up of 15 amino acids. The V segment lost 5 bases and the J segment 0 bases; nucleotides outside the gene matches: 5. The germline V gene has CDR1 DFQATT and CDR2 SNEGSKA (reference sequence). The CDR3 loop is CSASSGGPSYNEQFL. The CDR3 DNA sequence: TGCAGTGCTTCGAGCGGGGGGCCCTCCTACAATGAGCAGTTCCTC.

In this sample, this clonotype turned up many times. J is TRBJ2-1 and V is TRBV29-1; 8 bases are shared with TRBD2. With V trimmed by 0 bases and J by 9 bases, 16 bases remained unmatched. This CDR3 is built from 17 residues. Germline-derived CDR1 and CDR2 are SQVTM and ANQGSEA. The CDR3 DNA follows: TGCAGCGTTGAAGAGGCATACGGGAGGGCCTTAGGGGGTGAGCAGTTCTTC. Amino acid sequence: CSVEEAYGRALGGEQFF.

With regard to this clonotype: This sequence may be a read error, since a much larger clone differs from it by one base. This chain connects TRBV6-2 or TRBV6-3 to TRBJ2-4; 8 nucleotides line up with TRBD1. The CDR3 is 17 amino acids. Germline CDR1 is MNHEY and CDR2 is SVGEGT. This chain's CDR3 is CASIYSSQGAAKNIQYF. The CDR3 nucleotides read TGTGCCAGCATTTACTCAAGCCAGGGGGCGGCCAAAAACATTCAGTACTTC.

At least ten counts were recorded for this clonotype. The chain joins TRBV24-1 to TRBJ2-5, with D possibly being TRBD2 (6 bases). V was clipped by 4 bases and J by 7 bases, with 18 bases between them. The CDR3 loop spans 15 amino acids. Per the germline V gene, CDR1 is KGHDR and CDR2 is SFDVKD. CDR3 sequence: CATSDQLTGDRTQYF. CDR3 coding DNA: TGTGCCACCAGTGACCAACTGACGGGGGATAGGACCCAGTACTTC.

As regards this clonotype: A junction end diverges from the germline sequence, so it may reflect a read error. V usage is TRBV5-1 and J usage is TRBJ1-3; TRBD1 might be the D (5 bases). Per germline, CDR1 SGHRS and CDR2 YFSETQ. The CDR3 totals 15 residues. For the CDR3, the DNA is TGCGCCAGCAGCTTGGAAGGGGTCTCTGGGAACACCATATATTTT. Its translation: CASSLEGVSGNTIYF.

With regard to this clonotype: It is likely a read error: a sequence one base away is far more abundant. The chain couples TRBV6-9 to TRBJ2-1, with D hard to call. Germline V gene sequence: CDR1 MNHGY, CDR2 SVAAGI. The CDR3 length is 15 residues. DNA of the CDR3: TGTGCCAGCGGTTATATGAGGTCGGCTGAGGATGAGCAGTTCTTC. This sequence encodes CASGYMRSAEDEQFF.

As regards this clonotype: A far bigger clonotype differs at one base, so this is likely a read error. The V and J genes are TRBV6-4 and TRBJ1-5; 8 bases are a match to TRBD1. Germline V gene sequence: CDR1 MRHNA, CDR2 SNTAGT. The CDR3 has 14 residues. V was pared by 7 bases and J by 7 bases, with 9 bases of the junction left unmatched. The CDR3 protein is CASIAQGAGQPQHF. CDR3 sequence (DNA): TGTGCCAGCATTGCGCAGGGGGCTGGACAGCCCCAGCATTTT.

In this sample, this clonotype turned up many times. V is TRBV20-1 and J is TRBJ2-3; D gene unclear. Germline CDR1 is DFQATT and CDR2 is SNEGSKA (reference sequence). The CDR3 is 16 amino acids. V dropped 2 bases and J dropped 1 base, with 16 bases sitting between them. CDR3: CSARPLLRPGTDTQYF. The CDR3 bases are TGCAGTGCTAGACCCCTTTTGAGGCCGGGCACAGATACGCAGTATTTT.

This clonotype was recorded only once. This chain uses TRBV2 with TRBJ1-4; a weak D match, TRBD1 (5 bases). This CDR3 comprises 15 residues. Deletions cut 6 bases from V and 11 bases from J, with 22 bases between. CDR1 and CDR2 (germline): SNHLY, FYNNEI. The CDR3 DNA follows: TGTGCCAGCAGGGGCAAGCAGGGTGTACGCGGTAAACTGTTTTTT. It yields the protein CASRGKQGVRGKLFF.

This chain links TRBV5-1 with TRBJ1-4; TRBD1 agrees at 7 bases. The CDR3 is 15 amino acids. After removal of 6 bases from V and 6 bases from J, the junction contained 11 bases not matched to a gene. The germline gives CDR1 SGHRS, CDR2 YFSETQ. The CDR3 nucleotides are TGCGCCAGCAAGCAGCTCGGCGACAGGGATGAAAAACTGTTTTTT. It is translated as CASKQLGDRDEKLFF.

This clonotype was picked up a small number of times. The chain carries TRBV11-2 and TRBJ1-2; possible D gene TRBD1, 5 bases. Looked up from germline, CDR1 is SGHAT and CDR2 is FQNNGV. The CDR3 totals 15 residues. V was pared by 4 bases and J by 5 bases, with 17 bases between. The CDR3 coding sequence is TGTGCCAGCAGCTCTGTGTGGAGGGGCGGGTATGGCTACACCTTC. This gives the protein CASSSVWRGGYGYTF.

Many counts were recorded for this clonotype. This chain joins TRBV2 and TRBJ1-5, with 8 nucleotides matching TRBD1. Germline-derived CDR1 and CDR2 are SNHLY and FYNNEI. The CDR3 loop spans 14 amino acids. V gave up 3 bases and J gave up 5 bases; unmatched junction bases: 3. CDR3 sequence reads: CASSDRGPDQPQHF. CDR3 sequence (DNA): TGTGCCAGCAGTGACAGGGGGCCGGATCAGCCCCAGCATTTT.

The CDR3 DNA sequence: TGCAGTGCTAGAGGCCCGGTGTGGTCCTACAATGAGCAGTTCTTC. This gives the protein CSARGPVWSYNEQFF. The genes are TRBV20-1 and TRBJ2-1; D remains ambiguous. Trimming shortened V by 1 base and J by 1 base, and 11 bases separated the two germline ends. The germline V gene has CDR1 DFQATT and CDR2 SNEGSKA (reference sequence). This CDR3 region has 15 residues.

As for this clonotype: Since a much larger clone is just one base distant, this may be a read error. The chain joins TRBV10-3 to TRBJ1-3; tentatively, D is TRBD1 (5 bases). V was pared by 2 bases and J by 2 bases, with 10 bases between. The CDR3 loop spans 15 amino acids. Germline lookup yields CDR1 ENHRY and CDR2 SYGVKD. The CDR3, as DNA: TGTGCCATCAGTGAGACGCCAGGGACTGGAAACACCATATATTTT. The encoded protein is CAISETPGTGNTIYF.